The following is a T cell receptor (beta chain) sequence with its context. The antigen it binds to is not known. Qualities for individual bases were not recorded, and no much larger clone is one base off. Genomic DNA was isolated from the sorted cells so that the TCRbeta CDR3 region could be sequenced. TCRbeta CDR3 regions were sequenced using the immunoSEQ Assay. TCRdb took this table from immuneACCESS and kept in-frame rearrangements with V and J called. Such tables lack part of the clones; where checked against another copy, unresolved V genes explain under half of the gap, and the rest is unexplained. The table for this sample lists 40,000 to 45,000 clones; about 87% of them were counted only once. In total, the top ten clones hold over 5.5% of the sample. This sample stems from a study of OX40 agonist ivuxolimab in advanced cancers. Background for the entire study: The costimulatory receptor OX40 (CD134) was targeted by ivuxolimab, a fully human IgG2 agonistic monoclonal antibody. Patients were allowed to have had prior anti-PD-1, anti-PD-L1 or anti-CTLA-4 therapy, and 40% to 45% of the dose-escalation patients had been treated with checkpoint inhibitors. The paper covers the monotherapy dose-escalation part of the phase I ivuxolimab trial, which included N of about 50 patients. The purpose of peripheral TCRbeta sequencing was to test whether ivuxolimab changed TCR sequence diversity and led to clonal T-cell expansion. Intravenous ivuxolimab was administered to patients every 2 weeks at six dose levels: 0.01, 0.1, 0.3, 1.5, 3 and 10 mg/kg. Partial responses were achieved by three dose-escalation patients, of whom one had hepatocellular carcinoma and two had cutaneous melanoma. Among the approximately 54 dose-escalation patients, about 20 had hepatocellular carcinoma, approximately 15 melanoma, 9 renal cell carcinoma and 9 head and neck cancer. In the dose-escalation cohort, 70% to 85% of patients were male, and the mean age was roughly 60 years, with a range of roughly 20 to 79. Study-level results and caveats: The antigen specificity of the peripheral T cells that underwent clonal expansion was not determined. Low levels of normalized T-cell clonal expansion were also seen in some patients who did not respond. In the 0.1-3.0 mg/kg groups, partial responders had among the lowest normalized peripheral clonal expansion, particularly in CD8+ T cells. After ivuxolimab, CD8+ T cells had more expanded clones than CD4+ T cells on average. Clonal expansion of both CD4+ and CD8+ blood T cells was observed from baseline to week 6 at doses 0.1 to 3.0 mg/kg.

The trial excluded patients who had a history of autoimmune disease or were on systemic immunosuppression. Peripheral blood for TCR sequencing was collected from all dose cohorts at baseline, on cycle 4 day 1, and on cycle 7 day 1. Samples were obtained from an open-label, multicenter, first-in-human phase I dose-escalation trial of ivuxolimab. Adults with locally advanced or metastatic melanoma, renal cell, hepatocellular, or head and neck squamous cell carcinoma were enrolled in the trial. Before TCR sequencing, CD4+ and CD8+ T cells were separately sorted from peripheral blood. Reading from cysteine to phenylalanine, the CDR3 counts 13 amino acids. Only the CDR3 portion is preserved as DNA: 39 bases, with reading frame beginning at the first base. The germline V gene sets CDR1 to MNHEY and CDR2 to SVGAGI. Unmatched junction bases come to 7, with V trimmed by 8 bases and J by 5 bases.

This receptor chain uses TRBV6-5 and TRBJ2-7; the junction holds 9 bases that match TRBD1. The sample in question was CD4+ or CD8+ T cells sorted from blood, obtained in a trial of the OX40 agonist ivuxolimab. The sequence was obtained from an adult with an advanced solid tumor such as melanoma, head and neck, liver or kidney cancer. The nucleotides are TGTGCCAGCTTTGAGGGGACAGGGCACGAGCAGTACTTC. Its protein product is CASFEGTGHEQYF.